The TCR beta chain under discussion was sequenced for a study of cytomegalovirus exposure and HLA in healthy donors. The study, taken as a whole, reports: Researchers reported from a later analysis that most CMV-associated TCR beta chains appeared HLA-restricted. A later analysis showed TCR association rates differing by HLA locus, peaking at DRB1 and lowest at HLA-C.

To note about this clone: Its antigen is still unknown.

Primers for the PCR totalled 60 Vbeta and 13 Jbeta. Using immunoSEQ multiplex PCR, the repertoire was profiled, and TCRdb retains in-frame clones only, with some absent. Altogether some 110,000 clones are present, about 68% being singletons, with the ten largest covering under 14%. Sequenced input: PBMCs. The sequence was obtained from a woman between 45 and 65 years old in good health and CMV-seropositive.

CDR3 loop: CASSLGTSGGQDNEQFF. DNA for the CDR3: TGTGCCAGCAGCTTAGGGACTAGCGGGGGACAAGACAATGAGCAGTTCTTC. The rearrangement uses TRBV7-9 and TRBJ2-1; 13 bases map to TRBD2. The CDR3 is made up of 17 amino acids. Germline CDR1 reads SEHNR; CDR2 reads FQNEAQ (reference sequence). J lost 5 bases, V lost 1 base, and 5 bases had no gene match.